The entry below describes one T cell receptor (beta chain). The record originates from a study of T cell changes during pregnancy in multiple sclerosis. Using immunoSEQ multiplex PCR, the repertoire was profiled, and TCRdb retains in-frame clones only, with some absent. The sample has about 100,000 clones; roughly nine tenths are singletons. Looked up from germline, CDR1 is LNHDA and CDR2 is SQIVND (reference sequence). The V gene lost 5 bases and the J gene lost 2 bases, with 17 bases spanning the gap. This CDR3 has 16 residues. The TCR originated in a female donor in good health, enrolled as a control in a pregnancy study. The rearrangement uses TRBV19 and TRBJ2-3, with D maybe TRBD2 (6 bases). The sample consisted of peripheral blood, taken in the second trimester of pregnancy. The CDR3 DNA reads as TGTGCCAGTAGTCCTAACAGACTAGAGTCCACAGATACGCAGTATTTT. This sequence encodes CASSPNRLESTDTQYF.